The rows below give T cell receptor beta chains drawn from one sample of a study of T cell clonotyping in hematopoietic cell transplantation. Generated by immunoSEQ multiplex PCR, the TCRdb table keeps only in-frame clones and is missing some. The data show approximately 44,000 clones, 85% seen once. The sample consisted of peripheral blood mononuclear cells, taken before stem cell transplant. These receptors originate from a man aged 60 to 75 with acute myeloid leukemia. Some clones in this sample may be carry-over from other donors' samples. The CDR3 runs from the conserved cysteine through the conserved F or W. The order of the fields is V gene, CDR3 protein.

TRBV5-1 | CASLPSGGARETQYF
TRBV11-2 | CASSLWGSEAFF
TRBV6-5 | CASSLHGSGANVLTF
TRBV6-1 | CASSDNRGQGQPQHF
TRBV19 | CASTAASGQPQHF
TRBV7-2 | CASSLQDTQYF
TRBV15 | CATSAPNGGGNQPQHF
TRBV29-1 | CSAAHGGITGELFF
TRBV6-4 | CASSVEGSDTQYF
TRBV10-3 | CAISEYRGDTEAFF
TRBV2 | CASTPHIRGGAYEQFF
TRBV19 | CASSHPPQEPQHF
TRBV2 | CASRNLVVEQFF
TRBV9 | CASSVGSNYGYTF
TRBV7-3 | CASSWDGASPLHF
TRBV25-1 | CASRATRDRSNYGYTF
TRBV11-3 | CASSLYRGTDTQYF
TRBV18 | CASLQDGGRGYGYTF
TRBV11-3 | CASSLGTGQPRSEKLFF
TRBV4-2 | CASSQGKGDVIEQYF
TRBV7-3 | CASSPPGQGISEQYF
TRBV7-9 | CASSLRGGDRGQTF
TRBV6-6 | CASTSSAGGYEQYF
TRBV16 | CASSQGSRHQPQHF
TRBV6-1 | CASSSPQGTSYEQYF
TRBV2 | CASSGTGEGTQYF
TRBV5-1 | CASSLDSQTQYF
TRBV19 | CASSTLAGGVNEQFF
TRBV2 | CASSEGLTYGYTF
TRBV18 | CASSPRQGVSYEQYF
TRBV5-1 | CASSSLGGYNEQFF
TRBV14 | CAIRRRANYGYTF
TRBV7-3 | CASSLTATGTQYF
TRBV27 | CASSLGQGREETQYF
TRBV6-8 | CASSSTGVGYTF
TRBV25-1 | CASSFGRGGYGYTF
TRBV7-2 | CASSRTGRNSPLHF
TRBV18 | CASSKGTSGTTAYEQYF
TRBV29-1 | CSVGQTNEKLFF
TRBV19 | CASRYTRNTGELFF
TRBV9 | CASSLTGTTYEQYF
TRBV20-1 | CSATPDTEAFF
TRBV9 | CASSVASGSGNTIYF
TRBV6-5 | CASSLGRINQPQHF
TRBV29-1 | CSHGRLSSYNSPLHF
TRBV5-1 | CASSAYRGDGYTF
TRBV6-1 | CASSDLTGGRNYGYTF
TRBV5-6 | CASSFRQGYSNQPQHF
TRBV10-1 | CASRVHNGREKLFF
TRBV5-1 | CASSLASSGYTF
TRBV5-1 | CASSYTAQSIQGANSPLHF
TRBV15 | CASRFRGVDEQYF